This T cell receptor (beta chain) was sequenced during a study of T cells in Graves' hyperthyroidism and ophthalmopathy. As to this clonotype: Its antigen is unidentified.

The germline gives CDR1 SGDLS, CDR2 YYNGEE. V lost 1 base, J lost 6 bases, and 9 bases stayed unmatched. The length of the CDR3 is 16 residues. Study-level results: Blood also showed most of the thyroid clonotypes that were expanded above 0.001.

Amplified regions were TCR beta CDR3 sequences from RNA transcripts. The HTBI set primed first-round TCR CDR3 RT-PCR. Each CDR3 protein is one row after TCRdb ran MiXCR on the multiplex PCR reads. In the table there are approximately 610,000 distinct CDR3 sequences, over 15% of which are singletons. The rearrangement joins TRBV9 to TRBJ2-7, with 11 bases matching TRBD2. The sample taken for sequencing was blood. The TCR comes from a woman between 18 and 29 years old with Graves' hyperthyroidism. The CDR3 loop reads CASSVSPRLAGSEQYF. In nucleotides, the CDR3 is TGTGCCAGCAGCGTAAGCCCGAGACTAGCGGGGTCCGAGCAGTACTTC.